This T cell receptor beta chain emerged from a study of blood T cells in healthy people across ages. The authors extracted at least 5 micrograms of total RNA per sample. The use of a sample-barcoded 5' primer and a J-beta primer mix characterized a second PCR of about 7 to 12 cycles. MiXCR, applied by TCRdb to the 5' RACE reads, yields one record per CDR3 protein. The table lists some 760,000 distinct CDR3 sequences, around 25% of them singletons. The CDR3 spans 12 residues. The V gene's germline CDR1 is SNHLY and CDR2 FYNNEI. Study-wide results and limits: More naive CD4+ cells and higher diversity marked long-lived donors relative to aged donors. The donors' CMV status was not determined, possibly confounding changes in expanded clonotypes.

This clonotype was seen at least ten times. What it recognizes is unknown. The sample was also reused in another study, on T cells of mothers and their children.

The genes are TRBV2 and TRBJ2-5, with a tentative D call TRBD1 (5 bases). The last part of the DNA fits TRBJ2-1 better; the J call may be wrong. This clonotype originated in a boy aged 5-17 years in good health. The material sequenced was blood. The CDR3 DNA follows: TGTGCCAGTTTAAACAGGCACAATGAGCAGTTCTTC. It specifies CASLNRHNEQFF.